A selection of T cell receptor beta chains follows, all from one sample in a study of T cells in Graves' hyperthyroidism and ophthalmopathy. TCRdb used MiXCR to reprocess the multiplex PCR reads, holding one entry per CDR3 protein. The sample includes 300,000 or so distinct CDR3 sequences, approximately 17% seen only once; the top ten take about 50%. Specimen: blood. The receptors were sampled from a woman aged 55-70 years with Graves' ophthalmopathy. CDR3s include the opening cysteine and the closing phenylalanine or tryptophan. A D gene is named only where the DNA matches it firmly.

v_gene | d_gene | CDR3aa
TRBV7-8 | TRBD1 | CASSLVRGLGNQPQHF
TRBV6-5 | - | CASSYSSWAGGAYEQYF
TRBV18 | - | CASSPPGGYNEQFF
TRBV5-4 | - | CASSLGLEPGNEQFF
TRBV7-3 | TRBD2 | CASSPQAGGDGELFF
TRBV24-1 | - | CATSDAGFSDYTF
TRBV7-2 | TRBD2 | CASSLSGETQYF
TRBV6-2/TRBV6-3 | TRBD2 | CASSATLAGSYNEQFF
TRBV18 | - | CASSDRYSPLHF
TRBV11-2 | TRBD1 | CASSLQTGESTDTQYF
TRBV4-3 | - | CASSPMTGANVLTF
TRBV9 | - | CASSVDVGRNNEQFF
TRBV2 | - | CASSFDRDNEKLFF
TRBV6-2/TRBV6-3 | - | CASSGRRGSYNEQFF
TRBV9 | - | CASSVGSGTEAFF
TRBV27 | TRBD1 | CASSLSQGGTDTQYF
TRBV6-2/TRBV6-3 | - | CASSYSGRRTYEQYF
TRBV19 | - | CASHGAGELFF
TRBV7-8 | TRBD1 | CASSFLGTGGAGEQFF
TRBV20-1 | TRBD1 | CSAAYSGTGVSEQYF
TRBV29-1 | - | CSATVGDPNQPQHF
TRBV6-1 | TRBD1 | CASSDRVGKNIQYF
TRBV5-6 | TRBD2 | CASSLWEGSYNEQFF
TRBV5-1 | TRBD2 | CASSLLVAGEANEQFF
TRBV6-1 | TRBD1 | CASSADRGRNTEAFF
TRBV5-1 | - | CASSLKRQGAGEQFF
TRBV6-2/TRBV6-3 | TRBD1 | CASKRPGQVTDTQYF
TRBV12-3/TRBV12-4 | TRBD1 | CASSLTGTVYEQYF
TRBV6-1 | - | CASSDTTRTSLEAFF
TRBV19 | TRBD1 | CASSTDRLGQPQHF
TRBV4-3 | - | CASSQVGRDTQYF
TRBV18 | TRBD1 | CASSGRTGIVFNEQFF
TRBV5-4 | TRBD1 | CASSSPSDRGADTQYF
TRBV7-2 | TRBD2 | CASSRSSGSFGEQFF
TRBV20-1 | TRBD2 | CSASIVDGTSAYEQYF
TRBV20-1 | TRBD1 | CSARSVGRGTYEQYF
TRBV7-9 | - | CASSLGGHWKTQYF
TRBV12-5 | - | CASALSSSYNEQFF
TRBV2 | - | CASSLDSPTITGELFF
TRBV2 | - | CASSEASTGLGYTF
TRBV7-9 | - | CASSRQGSNQPQHF
TRBV20-1 | - | CSARDFRSTDTQYF